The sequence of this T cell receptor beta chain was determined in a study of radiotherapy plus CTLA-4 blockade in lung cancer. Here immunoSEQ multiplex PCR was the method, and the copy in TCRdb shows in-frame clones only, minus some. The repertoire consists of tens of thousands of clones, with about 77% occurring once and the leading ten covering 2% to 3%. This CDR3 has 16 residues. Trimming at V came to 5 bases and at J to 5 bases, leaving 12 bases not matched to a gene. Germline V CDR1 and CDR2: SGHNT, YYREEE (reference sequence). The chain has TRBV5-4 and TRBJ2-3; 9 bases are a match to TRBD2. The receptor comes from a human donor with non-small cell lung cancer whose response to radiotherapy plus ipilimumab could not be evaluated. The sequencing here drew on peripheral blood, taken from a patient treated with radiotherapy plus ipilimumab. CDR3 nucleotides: TGTGCCAGCAGACAGGCGGGGCTAGCGGGGATAGATACGCAGTATTTT. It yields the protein CASRQAGLAGIDTQYF.